This TCR beta chain was sequenced for a study of sequential checkpoint blockade in melanoma. Study information: Patients were randomized 1:1 to nivolumab-then-ipilimumab or ipilimumab-then-nivolumab first-line. After both sequences, patients received maintenance nivolumab.

Treatment here: randomized to nivolumab then ipilimumab (arm A) or the reverse (arm B). Patients had received no earlier DNA-damaging chemotherapy. Live CD3+CD8+ CD19− CD56− cells were sorted from PBMCs. The CDR3 sequence is 12 residues long. The germline gives CDR1 MNHEY, CDR2 SVGAGI. With 6 bases removed from V and 7 bases from J, the gap between germline ends came to 12 bases. Measured with immunoSEQ multiplex PCR; TCRdb has only the in-frame clones, and not every one. The table includes approximately 11,000 clones, around 84% detected once. The chain carries TRBV6-5 and TRBJ1-1; D is perhaps TRBD1 (5 bases). The sequence came from a human donor with melanoma. Sequences were derived from CD8+ T cells sorted from blood (inferred from file names), sampled from a patient given nivolumab and ipilimumab in sequence. The chain's CDR3 is CASSPYGGEAFF. The CDR3 DNA is TGTGCCAGCAGCCCCTACGGGGGTGAAGCTTTCTTT.